This TCR beta chain was sequenced in a study of cytomegalovirus exposure and HLA in healthy donors. The PCR employed 60 Vbeta primers together with 13 Jbeta primers. Sequenced by immunoSEQ multiplex PCR; TCRdb stores in-frame clones only, minus some. The data show some 140,000 clones, more than 75% seen once. The CDR3 length is 13 residues. Germline trimming cut 0 bases from V and 3 bases from J; bases unmatched to any gene: 0. Germline V gene sequence: CDR1 GTSNPN, CDR2 SVGIG (reference sequence). The rearrangement joins TRBV30 to TRBJ2-5; 8 nucleotides align to TRBD2. The sequencing sample was made of PBMCs. This receptor was taken from a man aged 25 to 45 in good health and CMV-seropositive. The CDR3 nucleotides read TGTGCCTGGAGTGTACTAGCGGAAGAGACCCAGTACTTC. This encodes CAWSVLAEETQYF. The full variable domain, with the rest looked up from reference TRBV30 and TRBJ2-5, is SQTIHQWPATLVQPVGSPLSLECTVEGTSNPNLYWYRQAAGRGLQLLFYSVGIGQISSEVPQNLSASRPQDRQFILSSKKLLLSDSGFYLCAWSVLAEETQYFGPGTRLLVL.